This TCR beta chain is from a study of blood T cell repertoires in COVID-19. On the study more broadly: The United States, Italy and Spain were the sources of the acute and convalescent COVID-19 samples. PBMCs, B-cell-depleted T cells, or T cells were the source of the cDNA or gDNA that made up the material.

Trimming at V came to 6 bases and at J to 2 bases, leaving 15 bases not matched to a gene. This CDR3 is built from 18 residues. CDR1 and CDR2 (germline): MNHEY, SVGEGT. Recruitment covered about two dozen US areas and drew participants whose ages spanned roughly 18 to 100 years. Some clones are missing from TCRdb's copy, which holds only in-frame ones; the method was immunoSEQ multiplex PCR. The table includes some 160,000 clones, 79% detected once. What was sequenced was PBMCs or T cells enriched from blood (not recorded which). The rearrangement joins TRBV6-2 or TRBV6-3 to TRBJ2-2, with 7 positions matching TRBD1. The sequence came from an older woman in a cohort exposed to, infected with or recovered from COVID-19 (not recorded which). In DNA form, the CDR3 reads TGTGCCAGCAGCCTCGTCACAGGGGCGTGGGGTAACACCGGGGAGCTGTTTTTT. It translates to CASSLVTGAWGNTGELFF.